This T cell receptor beta chain was sequenced in a study of cytomegalovirus exposure and HLA in healthy donors. Study-level results: Analyzed later, most CMV-associated TCR beta chains appeared HLA-restricted.

This PCR relied on a set of 60 Vbeta primers and 13 Jbeta primers. Some clones are missing from TCRdb's copy, which holds only in-frame ones; the method was immunoSEQ multiplex PCR. Among about 200,000 clones listed, roughly 79% were seen once. Concerning this clone: Its antigen is unidentified.

After removal of 7 bases from V and 0 bases from J, the junction contained 6 bases not matched to a gene. The length of the CDR3 is 14 residues. CDR1 MNHEY and CDR2 SVGAGI come from the germline V gene. The sequence derives from a man under 40 in good health and CMV-seronegative. This chain connects TRBV6-5 to TRBJ2-7; 7 positions match TRBD1. The sample consisted of PBMCs. CDR3 protein: CASKRGQSSYEQYF. CDR3 coding DNA: TGTGCCAGCAAGAGGGGGCAATCCTCCTACGAGCAGTACTTC.